The present entry profiles one T cell receptor beta chain with its context. The antigen is undetermined. This sample was taken from a study of Ad26.COV2.S vaccination and SARS-CoV-2 variants. At the level of the study: Ad26.COV2.S, an intramuscular injection, was given once or twice 56 days apart. Broader study findings: Reported findings describe substantial breadth in spike-specific CD8+ and CD4+ T cell responses following vaccination.

The CDR3 totals 16 residues. CDR1 SNHLY and CDR2 FYNNEI come from the germline V gene. V lost 6 bases and J lost 7; bases outside the gene matches: 13. Described treatment: 15 to 20 received Ad26.COV2.S at low or high dose, single or two shots; about 5 received placebo; per-sample allocation not given. It was on day 63 after the first vaccine or placebo injection that samples were taken. Libraries were prepared by immunoSEQ multiplex PCR; TCRdb keeps only in-frame clonotypes and omits some of them. The repertoire holds over 300,000 clones, with around four fifths as singletons. The material was peripheral blood, obtained in a trial of Ad26.COV2.S vaccine versus placebo. The chain links TRBV2 to TRBJ2-1, with 9 nucleotides matching TRBD2. The receptor was derived from a person aged 18 to 65 who received the Ad26.COV2.S COVID-19 vaccine or a placebo. Here the CDR3 DNA reads TGTGCCAGCAGCCTCGGCTCGGGACTAGCTATAAATGAGCAGTTCTTC. Protein product: CASSLGSGLAINEQFF.